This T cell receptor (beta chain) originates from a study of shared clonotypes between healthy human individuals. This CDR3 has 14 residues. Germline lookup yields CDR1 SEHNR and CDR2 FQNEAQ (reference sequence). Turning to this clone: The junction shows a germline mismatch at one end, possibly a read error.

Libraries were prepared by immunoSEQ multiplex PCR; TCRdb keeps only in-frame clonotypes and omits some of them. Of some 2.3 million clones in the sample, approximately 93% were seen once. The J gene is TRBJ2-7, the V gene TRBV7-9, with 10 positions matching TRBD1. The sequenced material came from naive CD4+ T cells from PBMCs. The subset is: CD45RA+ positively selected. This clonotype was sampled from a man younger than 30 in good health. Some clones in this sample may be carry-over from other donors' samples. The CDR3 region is CASSSNIAGQGSNF. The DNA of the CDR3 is TGTGCCAGCAGCTCAAACATCGCGGGACAGGGGTCCAACTTC.